Listed below are T cell receptor beta chains from one sample, sequenced in a study of blood T cell repertoires in COVID-19. Sequenced by immunoSEQ multiplex PCR; TCRdb stores in-frame clones only, minus some. The repertoire includes hundreds of thousands of clones, around 87% of them detected once, and 1.5% to 2.5% sits in the top ten. The material sequenced was PBMCs or T cells enriched from blood (not recorded which). The receptors originated from a middle-aged man in a cohort exposed to, infected with or recovered from COVID-19 (not recorded which). Each CDR3 is given with its conserved first and last residue. Each record gives: CDR3 protein, CDR3 DNA, J gene, clone size, V gene, D gene. D genes are given only for firm matches. A row's size may be missing; if present it is once, few, many or a size class.

CASSPQTYEQYF,TGTGCCAGCTCACCCCAGACCTACGAGCAGTACTTC,TRBJ2-7,NA,TRBV18,NA
CASSTRTGANSPLHF,TGTGCCAGCAGCACGAGGACAGGGGCAAATTCACCCCTCCACTTT,TRBJ1-6,NA,TRBV9,TRBD1
CASRGVAAGETQYF,TGTGCCAGCCGGGGAGTAGCGGCAGGCGAGACCCAGTACTTC,TRBJ2-5,NA,TRBV6-5,NA
CASSAGTGFTDTQYF,TGTGCCAGCAGTGCCGGGACAGGGTTCACAGATACGCAGTATTTT,TRBJ2-3,NA,TRBV2,TRBD1
CASSQDLQGSYTF,TGTGCCAGCAGCCAAGATCTGCAGGGCAGCTACACCTTC,TRBJ1-2,few,TRBV3-1/TRBV3-2,NA
CASSKGQANYGYTF,TGTGCCAGTAGTAAGGGACAGGCTAACTATGGCTACACCTTC,TRBJ1-2,once,TRBV19,TRBD1
CASSLLGTNYEQYF,TGTGCCAGCAGCTTACTGGGGACAAACTACGAGCAGTACTTC,TRBJ2-7,NA,TRBV7-2,NA
CASSGDRDNEKLFF,TGTGCCAGCAGCGGTGACAGGGATAATGAAAAACTGTTTTTT,TRBJ1-4,NA,TRBV5-5,TRBD1
CASTPQGLAGYEQYF,TGTGCCAGCACCCCCCAGGGACTAGCAGGGTACGAGCAGTACTTC,TRBJ2-7,NA,TRBV2,TRBD2
CSGGQTYGYTF,TGCAGTGGGGGACAGACCTATGGCTACACCTTC,TRBJ1-2,once,TRBV20-1,TRBD1
CASSSRTQGIAFF,TGTGCCAGCAGCTCGCGAACCCAGGGGATTGCTTTCTTT,TRBJ1-1,NA,TRBV7-9,NA
CASSLGQTNSEAFF,TGTGCCAGCAGTTTGGGACAGACAAACTCTGAAGCTTTCTTT,TRBJ1-1,once,TRBV28,TRBD1
CASTSRGGYEQYF,TGTGCCAGCACTTCCAGGGGAGGGTACGAGCAGTACTTC,TRBJ2-7,once,TRBV2,NA
CASSQAGALNTEAFF,TGCGCCAGCTCCCAGGCGGGGGCATTGAACACTGAAGCTTTCTTT,TRBJ1-1,NA,TRBV4-1,NA
CASNQLSGSAGELFF,TGTGCCAGCAATCAGCTCAGCGGGAGTGCCGGGGAGCTGTTTTTT,TRBJ2-2,once,TRBV9,TRBD2
CATSRGTGGTQETQYF,TGTGCCACCAGCAGAGGGACAGGGGGCACCCAAGAGACCCAGTACTTC,TRBJ2-5,NA,TRBV15,TRBD1
CASTNTDFLYLANYGYTF,TGTGCCAGCACTAACACGGACTTCCTTTACTTAGCTAACTATGGCTACACCTTC,TRBJ1-2,NA,TRBV2,NA
CASSLVGRGSSWETQYF,TGTGCCAGCAGCTTGGTAGGCAGGGGAAGCTCCTGGGAGACCCAGTACTTC,TRBJ2-5,NA,TRBV5-8,NA
CASSKTGTLNTEAFF,TGTGCCAGTAGTAAAACCGGGACATTGAACACTGAAGCTTTCTTT,TRBJ1-1,once,TRBV19,NA
CSASGGLEGNTIYF,TGCAGTGCTAGTGGGGGACTGGAAGGAAACACCATATATTTT,TRBJ1-3,few,TRBV20-1,NA
CASSLACDNNSPLHF,TGCGCCAGCAGCTTGGCCTGCGATAATAATTCACCCCTCCACTTT,TRBJ1-6,NA,TRBV5-1,NA
CAISLGLAGDEQFF,TGTGCCATCAGTCTGGGGCTAGCGGGAGATGAGCAGTTCTTC,TRBJ2-1,NA,TRBV10-3,TRBD2
CAWSYRGVMGNSPLHF,TGTGCCTGGAGTTACAGGGGAGTGATGGGTAATTCACCCCTCCACTTT,TRBJ1-6,few,TRBV30,TRBD1
CAWSVLRGTGATPLHF,TGTGCCTGGAGTGTATTACGGGGGACGGGCGCAACACCCCTCCACTTT,TRBJ1-6,NA,TRBV30,NA
CASSSPAGHNQPQHF,TGTGCCAGCAGCTCCCCCGCAGGCCACAATCAGCCCCAGCATTTT,TRBJ1-5,once,TRBV28,NA
CASGPTDLNTEAFF,TGTGCCAGCGGCCCGACAGACTTGAACACTGAAGCTTTCTTT,TRBJ1-1,NA,TRBV2,NA
CASSRPTSYEQYF,TGTGCCAGCAGCCGTCCAACTAGTTACGAGCAGTACTTC,TRBJ2-7,NA,TRBV6-2/TRBV6-3,NA
CASSLDRTGTYYEQYF,TGTGCCAGCAGCTTGGATCGGACAGGAACATACTACGAGCAGTACTTC,TRBJ2-7,once,TRBV5-4,TRBD1
CASSEPGGTDTQYF,TGTGCCAGCAGTGAGCCAGGGGGCACAGATACGCAGTATTTT,TRBJ2-3,NA,TRBV25-1,NA
CASSTGQGRTEAFF,TGTGCCAGCAGCACTGGACAGGGTCGCACTGAAGCTTTCTTT,TRBJ1-1,NA,TRBV6-2/TRBV6-3,TRBD1
CASSYPIPNRGDLPYEQYF,TGTGCCAGCAGTTACCCCATACCGAATCGGGGGGACTTACCCTACGAGCAGTACTTC,TRBJ2-7,NA,TRBV6-2/TRBV6-3,TRBD2
CSANGLAGVTGELFF,TGCAGCGCAAATGGACTAGCGGGAGTCACCGGGGAGCTGTTTTTT,TRBJ2-2,NA,TRBV29-1,TRBD2
CASSTTGGKNIQYF,TGTGCCAGTAGTACGACAGGGGGCAAAAACATTCAGTACTTC,TRBJ2-4,NA,TRBV19,TRBD1
CASSPGLAVYNEQFF,TGTGCCAGCAGCCCCGGACTAGCGGTTTACAATGAGCAGTTCTTC,TRBJ2-1,NA,TRBV7-8,TRBD2
CASKLLGDRGSGEAFF,TGTGCCAGCAAACTGTTAGGGGACAGGGGTTCTGGTGAAGCTTTCTTT,TRBJ1-1,few,TRBV27,TRBD1
CASSEGQLNEKLFF,TGCGCCAGCAGCGAGGGACAGCTTAATGAAAAACTGTTTTTT,TRBJ1-4,NA,TRBV5-1,TRBD1
CATTDRAYGYTF,TGTGCCACCACGGACAGGGCTTATGGCTACACCTTC,TRBJ1-2,NA,TRBV24-1,TRBD1
CSYRGGANTGELFF,TGCAGCTATAGGGGAGGGGCGAACACCGGGGAGCTGTTTTTT,TRBJ2-2,once,TRBV29-1,TRBD2
CATSRDLRQDNSPLHF,TGTGCCACCAGCAGAGATCTTAGGCAGGATAATTCACCCCTCCACTTT,TRBJ1-6,NA,TRBV15,NA
CAWSLTGGYYGYTF,TGTGCCTGGAGTCTGACAGGGGGCTACTATGGCTACACCTTC,TRBJ1-2,NA,TRBV30,TRBD1
CASSPSGTTYGYTF,TGTGCCAGCAGCCCCTCCGGGACAACCTATGGCTACACCTTC,TRBJ1-2,NA,TRBV6-1,NA
CASSLLEWEQFF,TGTGCCAGCAGTCTACTAGAATGGGAGCAGTTCTTC,TRBJ2-1,NA,TRBV2,NA
CAISGRTYEQYF,TGTGCCATAAGCGGGAGGACCTACGAGCAGTACTTC,TRBJ2-7,NA,TRBV24-1,TRBD2
CASSRTGTGGYNEQFF,TGCGCCAGCAGCCGAACCGGGACAGGGGGTTACAATGAGCAGTTCTTC,TRBJ2-1,NA,TRBV4-1,TRBD1
CASSLLGQGSYNEQFF,TGTGCCAGCAGTTTATTAGGACAGGGTTCCTACAATGAGCAGTTCTTC,TRBJ2-1,NA,TRBV27,TRBD1